The next 21 T cell receptor beta chains were all read from a single sample in a study of blood T cell repertoires in COVID-19. Here immunoSEQ multiplex PCR was the method, and the copy in TCRdb shows in-frame clones only, minus some. This sample has roughly 260,000 clones; around 87% occur once, and the top ten carry under 2.5%. The specimen was peripheral blood. These TCRs come from a woman between 50 and 59 years old with acute or convalescent COVID-19.

The chain has TRBV19 and TRBJ2-3; 13 positions match TRBD2. Trimming took 5 bases from V and 0 from J; bases not matched to a gene: 17. Germline V gene sequence: CDR1 LNHDA, CDR2 SQIVND (reference sequence). The CDR3 length is 21 residues. CDR3 sequence (DNA): TGTGCCAGTAGTCGGAGGCGACTAGCGGGAGGACCTTCGACTAGCACAGATACGCAGTATTTT. This codes for CASSRRRLAGGPSTSTDTQYF.

The V gene is TRBV9, the J gene TRBJ2-2; 10 bases match TRBD2. V was clipped by 0 bases and J by 7 bases; unmatched bases: 6. In germline, CDR1 is SGDLS, CDR2 YYNGEE. The CDR3 is 16 amino acids. For the CDR3, the DNA is TGTGCCAGCAGCGTAGTTAGCGGGAGGATGGGCGGGGAGCTGTTTTTT. Translation gives CASSVVSGRMGGELFF.

The genes are TRBV3-1 (or the pseudogene TRBV3-2) and TRBJ1-2; tentatively, D is TRBD1 (6 bases). CDR1 is LGHDT and CDR2 is YNNKEL in the germline V gene (reference sequence). The CDR3 consists of 15 residues. V lost 2 bases and J 0 bases, leaving 10 bases between the germline ends. The CDR3: CASSQYKGANYGYTF. For the CDR3, the DNA is TGTGCCAGCAGCCAATATAAGGGGGCTAACTATGGCTACACCTTC.

The chain has TRBV25-1 and TRBJ1-2; no definite D call. The CDR3 covers 15 residues. Trimming cost V 8 bases and J 0 bases, with 16 bases left between them. CDR1 and CDR2 from the germline V gene are MGHDK and SYGVNS. As DNA, the CDR3 is TGTGCCAGCCATGAGAGCGGGGTAGCTAACTATGGCTACACCTTC. Translating gives CASHESGVANYGYTF.

Notes on this clone: A much larger clone differs by one base, so this may be a read error. The V call is TRBV7-2, the J call TRBJ1-2; 7 bases are shared with TRBD1. The junction had 1 base not matched to a gene; V was cut back by 4 bases and J by 5 bases. CDR3 length equals 12 residues. The V gene's germline CDR1 is SGHTA and CDR2 FQGNSA. The CDR3 DNA reads as TGTGCCAGCAGCTCGACAGGGTATGGCTACACCTTC. Its translation: CASSSTGYGYTF. Full variable domain (missing parts from reference TRBV7-2 and TRBJ1-2): GAGVSQSPSNKVTEKGKDVELRCDPISGHTALYWYRQSLGQGLEFLIYFQGNSAPDKSGLPSDRFSAERTGGSVSTLTIQRTQQEDSAVYLCASSSTGYGYTFGSGTRLTVV.

The DNA for the CDR3 is TGCGCCAGCAGCTCTGCTTGGGACAGCTTGAACACTGAAGCTTTCTTT. Its protein product is CASSSAWDSLNTEAFF. The chain combines TRBV5-1 with TRBJ1-1, with 7 bases matching TRBD1. The J segment lost 0 bases and the V segment lost 3 bases, leaving 8 bases of the junction unmatched. Germline CDR1 reads SGHRS; CDR2 reads YFSETQ. The length of the CDR3 is 16 residues.

The chain couples TRBV29-1 to TRBJ2-3; tentative D call: TRBD2 (6 bases). The V end was cut by 4 bases, the J end by 4 bases, with 12 bases between. This CDR3 has 13 amino acids. The germline CDR1 and CDR2 sequences are SQVTM and ANQGSEA. CDR3 sequence reads: CSVASVVADTQYF. CDR3 nucleotide sequence: TGCAGCGTTGCTAGCGTGGTCGCAGATACGCAGTATTTT.

The J gene is TRBJ1-2, the V gene TRBV7-9; D remains unclear. The CDR3 spans 13 residues. CDR1 is SEHNR, CDR2 FQNEAQ, per germline (reference sequence). V dropped 0 bases and J dropped 8 bases, with 10 bases sitting between them. CDR3 sequence reads: CASSLAVGGGYTF. CDR3 bases: TGTGCCAGCAGCTTAGCAGTTGGCGGCGGCTACACCTTC.

This chain joins TRBV12-3 or TRBV12-4 and TRBJ1-2, with D perhaps TRBD1 (5 bases). CDR3 length: 13 amino acids. Between the trimmed V and J ends, which lost 2 bases and 5 bases, there was a span of 9 bases. The CDR3 protein is CASSLRGSYGYTF. In nucleotides, the CDR3 is TGTGCCAGCAGTTTAAGGGGAAGTTATGGCTACACCTTC.

The chain couples TRBV6-2 or TRBV6-3 to TRBJ2-1, with TRBD2 matching 10 bases. With V trimmed by 3 bases and J by 5 bases, 4 bases remained unmatched. Germline V gene sequence: CDR1 MNHEY, CDR2 SVGEGT. The CDR3 contains 15 residues. The CDR3 spells CASSYIAGGDNEQFF. CDR3 nucleotides: TGTGCCAGCAGTTATATAGCGGGAGGTGACAATGAGCAGTTCTTC.

The chain links TRBV2 to TRBJ1-5; D ambiguous. Trimming stripped 5 bases from V and 4 bases from J, with 6 bases between. The CDR3 loop spans 12 amino acids. The germline V gene has CDR1 SNHLY and CDR2 FYNNEI. Here the CDR3 DNA reads TGTGCCAGCAGTCGGGGAAATCAGCCCCAGCATTTT. Its translation is CASSRGNQPQHF.

The gene calls are TRBV20-1 and TRBJ2-1; 12 bases are shared with TRBD2. V was clipped by 3 bases and J by 1 base; unmatched bases: 13. CDR3 length: 19 amino acids. The germline V gene encodes CDR1 DFQATT and CDR2 SNEGSKA (reference sequence). In nucleotides, the CDR3 is TGCAGTGCTAGTGGGGCAGGACTAGCGGGAAGGGCTTCCTACAATGAGCAGTTCTTC. Amino acid sequence: CSASGAGLAGRASYNEQFF.

V gene TRBV18 combines with J gene TRBJ2-7, with a tentative D call TRBD2 (5 bases). This CDR3 has 14 amino acids. Germline V CDR1 and CDR2: KGHSH, LQKENI. V dropped 4 bases and J dropped 3 bases, with 13 bases sitting between them. The CDR3 loop reads CASSRIASDYEQYF. The CDR3, as DNA: TGTGCCAGCTCACGGATAGCGAGTGACTACGAGCAGTACTTC.

The rearrangement uses TRBV20-1 and TRBJ2-7; D gene uncertain. The germline V and J ends were trimmed by 1 base and 6 bases, with 7 bases remaining between them. Germline V CDR1 and CDR2: DFQATT, SNEGSKA (reference sequence). The CDR3 runs to 11 residues. This CDR3 reads CSARVRAEQYF. The CDR3 bases are TGCAGTGCTAGAGTCCGCGCCGAGCAGTACTTC.

The J gene is TRBJ1-1, the V gene TRBV5-1, with TRBD1 matching 12 bases. The CDR3 runs to 16 residues. Trimming cost V 7 bases and J 3 bases; bases outside gene matches: 10. Germline loops: CDR1 SGHRS, CDR2 YFSETQ. This CDR3 is CASGQGQGAGYTEAFF. The CDR3 DNA reads TGCGCCAGCGGGCAGGGACAGGGGGCTGGGTACACTGAAGCTTTCTTT.

This clone was seen a handful of times. V and J are TRBV29-1 and TRBJ2-3, with 8 bases lining up with TRBD2. V lost 2 bases to trimming and J lost 1 base; unmatched junction nucleotides: 5. The germline V gene has CDR1 SQVTM and CDR2 ANQGSEA. CDR3 length: 15 amino acids. The CDR3 spells CSVESLAGGTDTQYF. CDR3 DNA: TGCAGCGTTGAATCGCTAGCGGGCGGCACAGATACGCAGTATTTT.

The CDR3 reads CASSGLGQSNEKLFF. The CDR3 nucleotides are TGTGCCAGCAGTGGGTTGGGACAGTCAAATGAAAAACTGTTTTTT. V gene TRBV5-6 combines with J gene TRBJ1-4, with 7 positions matching TRBD1. CDR3 length: 15 amino acids. The V gene's germline CDR1 is SGHDT and CDR2 YYEEEE. The V gene end was trimmed by 5 bases and the J gene end by 5 bases; junction bases not matched to a gene: 9.

This chain links TRBV6-6 with TRBJ1-6; the match to TRBD1 covers 7 bases. Germline lookup yields CDR1 MNHNY and CDR2 SVGAGI (reference sequence). V trimming: 5 bases; J trimming: 3 bases; junction bases outside the gene matches: 10. The CDR3 is 17 residues long. The CDR3 here is CASSPSTGTSYNSPLHF. CDR3 DNA sequence: TGTGCCAGCAGTCCCTCGACAGGGACAAGCTATAATTCACCCCTCCACTTT.

This clone was seen a few times. The chain recombines TRBV7-9 with TRBJ1-2; D perhaps matches TRBD1 (5 bases). This CDR3 contains 18 residues. V was shortened by 1 base and J by 4 bases, with 22 bases between the two germline ends. Germline V gene sequence: CDR1 SEHNR, CDR2 FQNEAQ (reference sequence). The CDR3 is CASSLGGTGRVGGYGYTF. The CDR3 nucleotides are TGTGCCAGCAGCTTAGGCGGTACAGGAAGGGTTGGTGGCTATGGCTACACCTTC.

The chain uses TRBV7-3 and TRBJ2-3; 7 positions agree with TRBD2. This CDR3 contains 14 residues. Per the germline V gene, CDR1 is SGHTA and CDR2 is FQGTGA. The V segment lost 5 bases and the J segment 4 bases; nucleotides outside the gene matches: 6. The CDR3 nucleotides are TGTGCCAGCAGCCAAAAACTAGCGTCAGATACGCAGTATTTT. Its translation: CASSQKLASDTQYF.

This clone was recorded only once. This chain uses TRBV7-9 with TRBJ1-2, with 8 nucleotides matching TRBD1. Germline-derived CDR1 and CDR2 are SEHNR and FQNEAQ (reference sequence). J lost 8 bases, V lost 2 bases, and 4 bases had no gene match. The CDR3 covers 13 residues. This chain's CDR3 is CASSLTRGQGYTF. DNA for the CDR3: TGTGCCAGCAGCTTAACCAGGGGGCAAGGCTACACCTTC.